A selection of T cell receptor beta chains follows, all from one sample in a study of blood T cells in healthy people across ages. TCRdb reprocessed the 5' RACE reads via MiXCR and lists one record per CDR3 protein. The sample lists approximately 690,000 distinct CDR3 sequences; 40% to 45% were seen once. Input material: blood. Receptors were obtained from an elderly man in good health. Both conserved end residues are part of each CDR3. D genes are given only for firm matches. Clone size is stated in some rows and not others, as once, few, many or a class when expanded.

NA	TRBV15	TRBJ2-5	few	TGTGCCACCAGCAGAGATGGGAACAGGGAGGAAGAGACCCAGTACTTC	CATSRDGNREEETQYF
TRBD1	TRBV13	TRBJ2-5	NA	TGTGCCAGCAGCTTATCGAGACAGGGGACGGAGACCCAGTACTTC	CASSLSRQGTETQYF
TRBD2	TRBV7-3	TRBJ2-5	NA	TGTGCCAGCAGCTTATCCCTAGCGGGAGACCACAATGGGCAGTACTTC	CASSLSLAGDHNGQYF
NA	TRBV7-2	TRBJ2-5	many	TGTGCCAGCAGCTTAGCCCGGTTACAAGAGACCCAGTACTTC	CASSLARLQETQYF
TRBD2	TRBV7-9	TRBJ2-1	NA	TGTGCCAGCATCCCGACGGGACAGCGGAGTCTAGCGGGACCCTATGGGCAGTTCTTC	CASIPTGQRSLAGPYGQFF
TRBD1	TRBV20-1	TRBJ2-7	NA	TGCAGTGCTCCCGGGACAGGGGGCCTCGAGCAGTACTTC	CSAPGTGGLEQYF
NA	TRBV6-2/TRBV6-3	TRBJ2-7	NA	TGTGCCAGCAGTGACCCGACCGCCCTCACCTACGAGCAGTACTTC	CASSDPTALTYEQYF
TRBD1	TRBV7-2	TRBJ1-5	NA	TGTGCCAGCAGCTCCCTGAACAGGGGGAGCAATCAGCCCCAGCATTTT	CASSSLNRGSNQPQHF
NA	TRBV14	TRBJ2-7	NA	TGTGCCAGCAGCGAAGCGGGACAGAGGACCTACGAGCAGTACTTC	CASSEAGQRTYEQYF
NA	TRBV19	TRBJ2-1	few	TGTGCCAGTAGTATAGTCAGTGAGCAGTTCTTC	CASSIVSEQFF
TRBD1	TRBV6-6	TRBJ1-4	NA	TGTGCCAGCAGTTACCTCTCCCGGGACAGGGGGCGCGCAAAACTGTTTTTT	CASSYLSRDRGRAKLFF
TRBD1	TRBV27	TRBJ2-7	few	TGTGCCAGCAGTTTATCGAACAGGGGGAGGCCCTACGAGCAGTACTTC	CASSLSNRGRPYEQYF
NA	TRBV11-2	TRBJ2-5	NA	TGTGCCAGCAGCTTAAGAGGCGGGGCGGATGAGACCCAGTACTTC	CASSLRGGADETQYF
NA	TRBV7-2	TRBJ2-2	once	TGTGCCAGCAGTTCTACAGCCACCGGGGAGCTGTTTTTT	CASSSTATGELFF
NA	TRBV7-2	TRBJ2-7	NA	TGTGCCAGTTCAGACTACAGCACCTACGAGCAGTACTTC	CASSDYSTYEQYF
NA	TRBV6-5	TRBJ2-3	NA	TGTGCCAGCAGAGGTACCGGGACACCTAGCACAGATACGCAGTATTTT	CASRGTGTPSTDTQYF
TRBD1	TRBV6-2/TRBV6-3	TRBJ2-5	many	TGTGCCAGCAGTTACGCGACGGGGTCGGGGACAGGGAAAGAGACCCAGTACTTC	CASSYATGSGTGKETQYF
NA	TRBV7-2	TRBJ2-4	NA	TGTGCCAGCAGCTTAGTACCTCAGGTCATTCAGTACTTC	CASSLVPQVIQYF
NA	TRBV11-2	TRBJ1-1	many	TGTGCCAGCAGCTTAACTACAGGGAGCACTGAAGCTTTCTTT	CASSLTTGSTEAFF
NA	TRBV7-2	TRBJ1-6	many	TGTGCCAGCAGCATTTCTCCTTACAGGACACGACATAATTCACCCCTCCACTTT	CASSISPYRTRHNSPLHF
TRBD2	TRBV9	TRBJ2-1	few	TGTGCCAGCAGCGTAGTAGCGGGAGGGCCTCTCAATGAGCAGTTCTTC	CASSVVAGGPLNEQFF
NA	TRBV4-2	TRBJ2-1	NA	TGTGCCAGCAGCCAAGAGACTAAAAAGAACAATGAGCAGTTCTTC	CASSQETKKNNEQFF
NA	TRBV6-1	TRBJ2-7	once	TGTGCCAGCAGGGCAGGGGCTCCCTACGAGCAGTACTTC	CASRAGAPYEQYF
TRBD2	TRBV24-1	TRBJ2-1	NA	TGTGCCACCAGCCACTTGCTAGCGGGAAACCGGAGAGAGCAGTTCTTC	CATSHLLAGNRREQFF
NA	TRBV5-1	TRBJ2-5	NA	TGCGCCAGCAGCTTCTCGGGACGGCTAGGAGAGACCCAGTACTTC	CASSFSGRLGETQYF
NA	TRBV11-2	TRBJ2-5	NA	TGTGCCAGCAGCTTAGATCATCCGGGTACAAAAGAGACCCAGTACTTC	CASSLDHPGTKETQYF
NA	TRBV27	TRBJ2-2	once	TGTGCCAGCAGGATCGGACCGTTCAGGGAGCTGTTTTTT	CASRIGPFRELFF
NA	TRBV20-1	TRBJ2-5	NA	TGCAGTGCTACACAGCGAATCCAAGAGACCCAGTACTTC	CSATQRIQETQYF
NA	TRBV5-5	TRBJ2-3	NA	TGTGCCAGCAGCCTCCCGCGGGACCTCCACACAGATACGCAGTATTTT	CASSLPRDLHTDTQYF
NA	TRBV7-2	TRBJ2-5	NA	TGTGCCAGCAGCGTAGGACGTAACAATGAGCAGTACTTC	CASSVGRNNEQYF
NA	TRBV3-1	TRBJ2-3	NA	TGTGCCAGCAGCCTGACGCGGGACACAGATACGCAGTATTTT	CASSLTRDTDTQYF
NA	TRBV6-1	TRBJ2-2	NA	TGTGCCAGCAGTGAAGCGCCCGGGGAGCAGTTTTTT	CASSEAPGEQFF
NA	TRBV5-1	TRBJ2-1	many	TGCGCCAGCAGCTTGAGGGGGGTTTCCTACAATGAGCAGTTCTTC	CASSLRGVSYNEQFF
NA	TRBV7-2	TRBJ2-1	few	TGTGCCAGCAGCCCGCGAGGGACGGCATCCTACAATGAGCAGTTCTTC	CASSPRGTASYNEQFF
NA	TRBV9	TRBJ1-2	many	TGTGCCAGCAGCCCGGAGACAGGCGGCTTGGGGGATGGCTACACCTTC	CASSPETGGLGDGYTF
NA	TRBV20-1	TRBJ1-1	few	TGCAGTGCTAGAGGCCGGGGTTTTACTAACACTGAAGCTTTCTTT	CSARGRGFTNTEAFF
TRBD2	TRBV29-1	TRBJ2-7	NA	TGCAGCGTTGAAAGTCACGGGGGGTCCTTCGAGTACTTC	CSVESHGGSFEYF
NA	TRBV21-1	TRBJ2-7	NA	TGTGCCAGCAGCAAAGAGAGAGGGAGCCTCGAGCAGTACTTC	CASSKERGSLEQYF
TRBD1	TRBV27	TRBJ1-2	NA	TGTGCCAGCAGTTTAAGGCGGACAGGCGGAAACTATGGCTACACCTTC	CASSLRRTGGNYGYTF
NA	TRBV10-3	TRBJ2-2	few	TGTGCCATCAGCCCTACAGGGACCGGGGAGCTGTTTTTT	CAISPTGTGELFF
TRBD1	TRBV30	TRBJ1-5	NA	TGTGCCTGGAGCCTACAGGGGGTTCAGCCCCAGCATTTT	CAWSLQGVQPQHF
TRBD2	TRBV9	TRBJ2-1	NA	TGTGCCAGCAGCGTAGTAGAGCGGGGGGCCCCGAATGAGCAGTTCTTC	CASSVVERGAPNEQFF
NA	TRBV29-1	TRBJ1-3	NA	TGCAGCGTTACGGGCCCCCAGGACACCATATATTTT	CSVTGPQDTIYF
TRBD1	TRBV24-1	TRBJ2-7	few	TGTGCCACCGCGGGGGACAGGGGCTACGAGCAGTACTTC	CATAGDRGYEQYF
NA	TRBV28	TRBJ1-2	few	TGTGCCAGCAGTCATCCCGGGTCTTATGGCTACACCTTC	CASSHPGSYGYTF
NA	TRBV6-1	TRBJ2-4	few	TGTGCCAGCAGAGTATTCCGTGGGGGAGCCAAAAACATTCAGTACTTC	CASRVFRGGAKNIQYF
TRBD2	TRBV4-2	TRBJ2-7	few	TGTGCCAGCAGCCAAGTTGTGGTTAGCGGGGTTTCCCACGAGCAGTACTTC	CASSQVVVSGVSHEQYF
NA	TRBV5-5	TRBJ2-3	NA	TGTGCCAGCAGCCTGGAGGAGCTGGGTCAGGGTTCAGATACGCAGTATTTT	CASSLEELGQGSDTQYF
NA	TRBV4-1	TRBJ2-1	NA	TGCGCCAGCAGCCTGGATCCAGGGAGAAACTCCTACAATGAGCAGTTCTTC	CASSLDPGRNSYNEQFF
TRBD2	TRBV9	TRBJ2-1	NA	TGTGCCAGCAGCGTAGGGGACTATGGCAATGAGCAGTTCTTC	CASSVGDYGNEQFF
NA	TRBV7-9	TRBJ2-2	NA	TGTGCCAGCAGCTTCAGCGCGGGGCTAACCGGGGAGCTGTTTTTT	CASSFSAGLTGELFF